This TCR beta chain was documented in a study of T cell responses to AZD1222 COVID-19 vaccine. Profiling relied on immunoSEQ multiplex PCR, and the TCRdb table lists in-frame clones only, not all of them. Here the sample spans 150,000 to 200,000 clones, 90% to 95% being singletons. Study outcomes and limitations: Among vaccine-associated CD4 TCRs, coverage spanned spike, with dominance at 160-218 and 743-854. The sample set comprised mostly white British donors with more females, and clonal diversity was possibly underestimated. When two AZD1222 doses had been given, Spike-specific TCR breadth and depth rose.

On this clone: The target antigen is unknown.

The V gene's germline CDR1 is SGHVS and CDR2 FQNEAQ. This CDR3 region has 13 residues. V was trimmed by 5 bases and J by 2 bases, leaving 9 bases between them. This sequence joins TRBV7-8 and TRBJ1-1; D remains ambiguous. The sequence was obtained from an adult who received the AZD1222 COVID-19 vaccine. This sample comprised peripheral blood, obtained 28 days after the second AZD1222 dose. CDR3: CASSPPQNTEAFF. The CDR3 DNA is TGTGCCAGCAGCCCGCCCCAAAACACTGAAGCTTTCTTT. Complete variable domain (other parts from reference TRBV7-8 and TRBJ1-1): GAGVSQSPRYKVAKRGQDVALRCDPISGHVSLFWYQQALGQGPEFLTYFQNEAQLDKSGLPSDRFFAERPEGSVSTLKIQRTQQEDSAVYLCASSPPQNTEAFFGQGTRLTVV.